The rows below give T cell receptor beta chains drawn from one sample of a study of vaccination and CD4 T cells after COVID-19. One entry per CDR3 protein, called by TCRdb with MiXCR from the PCR reads. Here the sample spans thousands of distinct CDR3 sequences, around 30% being singletons. Their target antigens are unknown. Sequencing input: CD4+ T cells from blood, cultured in vitro. The receptors here all came from a human donor in good health. Both conserved end residues are part of each CDR3. The order of the fields is D gene, clone size, J gene, V gene, CDR3 DNA, CDR3 protein. The D gene is left open where the match is weak. Rows give clone size only sometimes, using once, few, many, or a class for an expanded clone.

>TRBD1|.|TRBJ1-2|TRBV20-1
TGCAGTGCTAGACGAACAGGGGCCTATGGCTACACCTTC
CSARRTGAYGYTF
>.|medium-sized|TRBJ2-1|TRBV20-1
TGCAGTGCCGGGGTGTCGGGACAAGAGCTTCGAGAGCAGTTCTTC
CSAGVSGQELREQFF
>.|.|TRBJ2-6|TRBV19
TGTGCCAGTAGTATAGACAGGGGCTCTGGGGCCAACGTCCTGACTTTC
CASSIDRGSGANVLTF
>.|few|TRBJ2-1|TRBV6-4
TGTGCCAGCAGTGACTCGTTTACCCTAGACCGGTACAATGAGCAGTTCTTC
CASSDSFTLDRYNEQFF
>TRBD2|few|TRBJ2-7|TRBV7-8
TGTGCCAGCAGCTTAGGACTCGGGGGGTCCTACGAGCAGTACTTC
CASSLGLGGSYEQYF
>.|few|TRBJ2-7|TRBV27
TGTGCCAGCAGTTTGCGCGGAGGGGAGCAGTACTTC
CASSLRGGEQYF
>.|.|TRBJ2-2|TRBV7-8
TGTGCCAGCAGCTTAGGAGGCACCGGGGAGCTGTTTTTT
CASSLGGTGELFF
>.|.|TRBJ2-7|TRBV7-2
TGTGCCAGCAGCCCTGGACGTTCCTACGAGCAGTACTTC
CASSPGRSYEQYF
>.|.|TRBJ2-2|TRBV4-2
TGTGCCAGCAGCCAAGCATGGGGCGGGGAGCTGTTTTTT
CASSQAWGGELFF
>TRBD1|.|TRBJ1-5|TRBV7-9
TGTGCCAGCAGCGCCAGGGGGGGGCAGCCCCAGCATTTT
CASSARGGQPQHF
>.|.|TRBJ2-5|TRBV29-1
TGCAGCGTTGGTTGCGACTCCAATTCTACCCAGTACTTC
CSVGCDSNSTQYF
>.|few|TRBJ2-5|TRBV7-9
TGTGCCAGCAGCTCCGACGGCGAGACCCAGTACTTC
CASSSDGETQYF
>TRBD1|.|TRBJ2-1|TRBV11-1
TGTGCCAGCAGCTTGACAGGGTACAATGAGCAGTTCTTC
CASSLTGYNEQFF
>TRBD1|.|TRBJ1-2|TRBV28
TGTGCCAGCAGTCCTCCGGGACAGGCCCTTCGGTGGATCGCCTTC
CASSPPGQALRWIAF
>TRBD1|.|TRBJ2-1|TRBV7-2
TGTGCCAGCAGTTCCTCGCCGGGACAGGGATCGGGGCAGTTCTTC
CASSSSPGQGSGQFF
>.|.|TRBJ1-5|TRBV12-3/TRBV12-4
TGTGCCAGCAGTTTTAGGGCCCGAAACCAGCCCCAGCATTTT
CASSFRARNQPQHF
>.|.|TRBJ1-2|TRBV2
TGTGCCAGCAGGGCAACCGGGACAAGCCTAAAATTC
CASRATGTSLKF
>TRBD1|.|TRBJ1-2|TRBV7-6
TGTGCCAGCAGCTCGGGACAGGGCTATGGCTACACCTTC
CASSSGQGYGYTF
>TRBD1|.|TRBJ2-7|TRBV20-1
TGCAGTGCTAGGCCCCCGGGACAGGCAACCTACGAGCAGTACTTC
CSARPPGQATYEQYF
>TRBD1|.|TRBJ1-2|TRBV7-9
TGTACCAGCAGCTTAGGGACAGGGGGCGTAGTCTATGGCTACACCTTC
CTSSLGTGGVVYGYTF
>.|.|TRBJ2-7|TRBV14
TGTGCCAGCAGCCAAGTAGGGGTTCCCTACGAGCAGTACTTC
CASSQVGVPYEQYF
>.|.|TRBJ2-1|TRBV20-1
TGCAGTGCTTACCCTACAGGAGGTGAGCAGTTCTTC
CSAYPTGGEQFF
>.|few|TRBJ1-1|TRBV5-1
TGCGCCAGCAGCTTGGATCAGGGGAGAAACACTGAAGCTTTCTTT
CASSLDQGRNTEAFF
>TRBD2|few|TRBJ2-5|TRBV19
TGTGCCAGTACCACTAGCGGGAGTAGAGAGACCCAGTACTTC
CASTTSGSRETQYF
>.|.|TRBJ2-7|TRBV7-3
TGTGCCAGCAGCCCCGGGATTAGCTCCTACGAGCAGTACTTC
CASSPGISSYEQYF
>.|once|TRBJ2-5|TRBV24-1
TGTGCCACCAGTGACTGGACAGCAAAGACCCAGTACTTC
CATSDWTAKTQYF
>TRBD1|.|TRBJ1-5|TRBV28
TGTGCCAGCAGGAAACAGGGGCAAGGCAATCAGCCCCAGCATTTT
CASRKQGQGNQPQHF
>.|medium-sized|TRBJ1-5|TRBV25-1
TGTGCCAGCAGCGCCTCGGGGAATCAGCCCCAGCATTTT
CASSASGNQPQHF
>.|few|TRBJ1-1|TRBV20-1
TGCAGTGCTAGAGTTGGGTTGGGCACTGAAGCTTTCTTT
CSARVGLGTEAFF
>.|.|TRBJ2-1|TRBV24-1
TGTGCCACCAGTGATTTAGCGTCAGAGCAGTTCTTC
CATSDLASEQFF
>.|.|TRBJ2-3|TRBV6-4
TGTGCCAGCAGTGACTCAGAGGGCTCAGATACGCAGTATTTT
CASSDSEGSDTQYF
>.|.|TRBJ1-1|TRBV5-3
TGTGCCAGAAGCTTGAGAGTGCCTGAAGCTTTCTTT
CARSLRVPEAFF
>TRBD2|.|TRBJ2-1|TRBV7-6
TGTGCCAGCTCCGGACCTCGGGGATCTCTAGCGGGAGGAAACAATGAGCAGTTCTTC
CASSGPRGSLAGGNNEQFF
>.|.|TRBJ2-7|TRBV28
TGTGCCAGCAGCTTCCCTTCATACGAGCAGTACTTC
CASSFPSYEQYF
>.|.|TRBJ2-7|TRBV6-1
TGTGCCGGCAGTCCGTCAGGGGAGCAGTACTTC
CAGSPSGEQYF
>TRBD1|.|TRBJ1-1|TRBV19
TGTGCCAGTAGGGTGAGGCGACAGGGTAACACTGAAGCTTTCTTT
CASRVRRQGNTEAFF
>.|.|TRBJ1-5|TRBV11-2
TGTGCCAGCAGCCTCCGATCAGGTAGCAATCAGCCCCAGCATTTT
CASSLRSGSNQPQHF
>TRBD1|.|TRBJ2-6|TRBV19
TGTGCCAGTAGTAGGGGGACAGCTCCCTCTGGGGCCAACGTCCTGACTTTC
CASSRGTAPSGANVLTF
>TRBD1|.|TRBJ1-2|TRBV19
TGTGCCAGTAGTGGGCCGGGACAGGGGGCCTCTGGTGGCTACACCTTC
CASSGPGQGASGGYTF